This T cell receptor (beta chain) appears in the sequencing data of a study of blood T cell repertoires in COVID-19. Study overall: PBMCs, B-cell-depleted T cells, or T cells were the source of the cDNA or gDNA that made up the material.

Trimming took off 0 bases at V and 2 bases at J, with 8 bases between the two ends. The CDR3 totals 15 residues. Looked up from germline, CDR1 is MNHEY and CDR2 is SVGAGI. The assay was immunoSEQ multiplex PCR, and TCRdb's table has in-frame clones only and misses some. The table records around 190,000 clones, around three quarters of them present only once. The study recruited people aged roughly 18 to 89 years across about 25 US areas. Assignments of participants to cohorts depended upon their own reported clinical history. The source of this sequence is a woman in her forties or fifties with acute COVID-19. The rearrangement uses TRBV6-5 and TRBJ1-3; D is unclear. Material for sequencing was PBMCs or T cells enriched from blood (not recorded which). The CDR3 nucleotides are TGTGCCAGCAGTTACTCTCGGGAGACTGGAAACACCATATATTTT. Protein sequence: CASSYSRETGNTIYF.